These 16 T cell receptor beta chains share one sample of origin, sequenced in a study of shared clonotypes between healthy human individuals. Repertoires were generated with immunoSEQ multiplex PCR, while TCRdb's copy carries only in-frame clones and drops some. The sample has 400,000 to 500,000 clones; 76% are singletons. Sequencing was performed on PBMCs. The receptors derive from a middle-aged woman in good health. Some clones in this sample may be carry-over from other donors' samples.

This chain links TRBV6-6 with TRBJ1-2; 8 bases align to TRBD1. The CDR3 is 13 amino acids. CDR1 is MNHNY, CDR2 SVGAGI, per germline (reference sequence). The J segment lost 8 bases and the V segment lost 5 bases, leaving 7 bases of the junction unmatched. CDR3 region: CASSLDRGRGYTF. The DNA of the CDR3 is TGTGCCAGCAGTCTCGACAGGGGTAGAGGCTACACCTTC.

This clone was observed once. CDR3 region: CASRDRNQPQHF. The DNA of the CDR3 is TGTGCCAGTCGGGACCGAAATCAGCCCCAGCATTTT. V and J are TRBV19 and TRBJ1-5; D is perhaps TRBD1 (5 bases). Per germline, CDR1 LNHDA and CDR2 SQIVND (reference sequence). V lost 8 bases, J lost 4 bases, and 9 bases lay in between. The length of the CDR3 is 12 residues. The full variable domain, its missing parts supplied by reference TRBV19 and TRBJ1-5, is DGGITQSPKYLFRKEGQNVTLSCEQNLNHDAMYWYRQDPGQGLRLIYYSQIVNDFQKGDIAEGYSVSREKKESFPLTVTSAQKNPTAFYLCASRDRNQPQHFGDGTRLSIL.

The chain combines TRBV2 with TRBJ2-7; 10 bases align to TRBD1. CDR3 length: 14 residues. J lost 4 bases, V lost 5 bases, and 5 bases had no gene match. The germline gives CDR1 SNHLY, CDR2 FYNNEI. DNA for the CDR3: TGTGCCAGCAGTCCGGGACAGGGGAGGTACGAGCAGTACTTC. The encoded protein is CASSPGQGRYEQYF.

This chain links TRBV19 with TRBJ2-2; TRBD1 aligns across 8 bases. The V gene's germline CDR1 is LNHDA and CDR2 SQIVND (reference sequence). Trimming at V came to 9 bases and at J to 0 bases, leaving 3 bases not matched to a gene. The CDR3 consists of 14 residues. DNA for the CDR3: TGTGCCAGCTTGGACAGGGCGAACACCGGGGAGCTGTTTTTT. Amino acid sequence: CASLDRANTGELFF.

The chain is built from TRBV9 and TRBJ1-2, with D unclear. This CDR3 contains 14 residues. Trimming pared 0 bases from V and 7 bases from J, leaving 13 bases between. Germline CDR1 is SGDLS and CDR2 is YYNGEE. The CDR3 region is CASSVGGEGSGYTF. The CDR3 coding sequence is TGTGCCAGCAGCGTAGGAGGTGAGGGATCTGGCTACACCTTC.

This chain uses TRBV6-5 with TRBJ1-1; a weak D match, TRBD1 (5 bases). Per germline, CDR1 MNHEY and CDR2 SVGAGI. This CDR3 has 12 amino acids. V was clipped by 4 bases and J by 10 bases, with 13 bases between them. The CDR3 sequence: CASSSTVAGAFF. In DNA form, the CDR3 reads TGTGCCAGCAGTTCGACAGTGGCGGGAGCTTTCTTT.

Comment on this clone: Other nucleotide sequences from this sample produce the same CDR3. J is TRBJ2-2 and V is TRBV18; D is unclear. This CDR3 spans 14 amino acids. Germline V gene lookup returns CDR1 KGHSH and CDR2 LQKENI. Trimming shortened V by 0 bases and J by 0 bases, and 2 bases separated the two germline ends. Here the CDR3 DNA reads TGTGCCAGCTCACCACCTTCGAACACCGGGGAGCTGTTTTTT. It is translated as CASSPPSNTGELFF.

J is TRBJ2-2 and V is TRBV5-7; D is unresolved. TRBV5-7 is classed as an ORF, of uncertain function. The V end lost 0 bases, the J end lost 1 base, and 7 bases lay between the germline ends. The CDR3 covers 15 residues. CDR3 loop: CASSLAWENTGELFF. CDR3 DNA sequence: TGTGCCAGCAGCTTGGCTTGGGAGAACACCGGGGAGCTGTTTTTT.

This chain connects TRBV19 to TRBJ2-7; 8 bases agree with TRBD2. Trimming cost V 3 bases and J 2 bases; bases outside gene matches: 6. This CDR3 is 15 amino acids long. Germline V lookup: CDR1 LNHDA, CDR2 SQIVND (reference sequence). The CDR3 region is CASSMREDGTYEQYF. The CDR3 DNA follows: TGTGCCAGTAGTATGCGGGAGGACGGAACCTACGAGCAGTACTTC.

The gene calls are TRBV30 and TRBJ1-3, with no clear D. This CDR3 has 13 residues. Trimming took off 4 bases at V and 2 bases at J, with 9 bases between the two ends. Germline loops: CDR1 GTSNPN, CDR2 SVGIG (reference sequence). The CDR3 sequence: CAWTLNPGNTIYF. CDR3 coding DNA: TGTGCCTGGACACTGAATCCTGGAAACACCATATATTTT.

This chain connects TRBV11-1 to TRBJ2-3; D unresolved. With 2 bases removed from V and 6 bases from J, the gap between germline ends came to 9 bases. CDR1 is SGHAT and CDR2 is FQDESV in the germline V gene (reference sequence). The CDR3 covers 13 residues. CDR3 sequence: CASSLIGPDTQYF. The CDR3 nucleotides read TGTGCCAGCAGCTTAATCGGCCCGGATACGCAGTATTTT.

The DNA of the CDR3 is TGTGCCATCAGTCGGATGGAGGACGAGCAGTACTTC. It codes for CAISRMEDEQYF. The chain couples TRBV10-3 to TRBJ2-7; possible D gene TRBD2, 5 bases. The germline V gene has CDR1 ENHRY and CDR2 SYGVKD. V was clipped by 5 bases and J by 5 bases, with 10 bases between them. The CDR3 has 12 residues.

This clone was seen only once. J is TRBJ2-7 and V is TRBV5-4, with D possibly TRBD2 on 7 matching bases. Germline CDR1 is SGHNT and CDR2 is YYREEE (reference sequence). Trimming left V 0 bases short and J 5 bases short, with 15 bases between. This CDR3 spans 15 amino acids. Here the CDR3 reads CASSLVAGAPNEQYF. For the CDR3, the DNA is TGTGCCAGCAGCTTGGTCGCGGGGGCCCCCAACGAGCAGTACTTC.

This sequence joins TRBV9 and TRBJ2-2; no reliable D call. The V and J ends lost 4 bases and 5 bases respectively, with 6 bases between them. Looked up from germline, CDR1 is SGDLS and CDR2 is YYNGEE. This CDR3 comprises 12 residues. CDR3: CASSYRTGELFF. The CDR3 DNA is TGTGCCAGCAGCTACCGGACCGGGGAGCTGTTTTTT.

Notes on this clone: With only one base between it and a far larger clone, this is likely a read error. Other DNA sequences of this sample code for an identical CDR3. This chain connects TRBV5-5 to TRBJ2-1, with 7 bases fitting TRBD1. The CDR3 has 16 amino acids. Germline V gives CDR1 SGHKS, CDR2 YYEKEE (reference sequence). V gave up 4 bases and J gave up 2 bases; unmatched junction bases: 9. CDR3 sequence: CASSPPYRGTYNEQFF. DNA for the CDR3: TGTGCCAGCAGCCCGCCCTACAGGGGTACCTACAATGAGCAGTTCTTC.

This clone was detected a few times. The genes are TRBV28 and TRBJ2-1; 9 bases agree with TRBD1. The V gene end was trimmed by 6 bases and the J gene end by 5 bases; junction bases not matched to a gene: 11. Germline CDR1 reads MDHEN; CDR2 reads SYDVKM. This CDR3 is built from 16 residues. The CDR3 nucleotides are TGTGCCAGCAGAAAGGCCGGGACAGGGAAAAACAATGAGCAGTTCTTC. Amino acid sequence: CASRKAGTGKNNEQFF. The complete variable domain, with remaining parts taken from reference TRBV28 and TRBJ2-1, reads DVKVTQSSRYLVKRTGEKVFLECVQDMDHENMFWYRQDPGLGLRLIYFSYDVKMKEKGDIPEGYSVSREKKERFSLILESASTNQTSMYLCASRKAGTGKNNEQFFGPGTRLTVL.